These 27 T cell receptor beta chains originate from one sample sequenced in a study of beta chain features in type 1 diabetes. Study outcomes and limitations: TCRB CDR3 length was moderately but significantly reduced in all four CD4+ subsets of Type 1 diabetes patients.

The antigens these receptors bind are not known. Every isolated RNA sample was fully reverse transcribed, so sequencing captured expressed TCRB transcripts. The assay was immunoSEQ multiplex PCR, and TCRdb's table has in-frame clones only and misses some. The table records some 52,000 clones, roughly 40% of them present only once. The sequenced sample was Tregs from blood. All receptors derive from a man aged 25 to 40 with type 1 diabetes.

As DNA, the CDR3 is TGTGCCAGCAGCGGAGGGCATTTAAACTATGGCTACACCTTC. Encoded protein: CASSGGHLNYGYTF. The genes are TRBV27 and TRBJ1-2; no clear D gene. The V end lost 6 bases, the J end lost 2 bases, and 13 bases lay between the germline ends. This CDR3 has 14 residues. Germline V gene data show CDR1 as MNHEY and CDR2 as SMNVEV (reference sequence).

The genes are TRBV18 and TRBJ1-2; D unclear. CDR1 is KGHSH and CDR2 is LQKENI in the germline V gene. This CDR3 region has 14 residues. Deletions cut 3 bases from V and 4 bases from J, with 12 bases between. CDR3 loop: CASSPGRDGYGYTF. As DNA, the CDR3 is TGTGCCAGCTCACCCGGTAGAGATGGCTATGGCTACACCTTC.

The chain links TRBV7-2 to TRBJ1-1; D not certain. V was pared by 4 bases and J by 4 bases, with 10 bases between. Per germline, CDR1 SGHTA and CDR2 FQGNSA. The CDR3 has 13 residues. CDR3 protein: CASSYRSGTEAFF. The DNA of the CDR3 is TGTGCCAGCAGCTACCGCAGTGGCACTGAAGCTTTCTTT.

There are a few counts of this clone. The V gene is TRBV7-2, the J gene TRBJ2-5; 7 bases are a match to TRBD1. The V gene's germline CDR1 is SGHTA and CDR2 FQGNSA. After removal of 2 bases from V and 4 bases from J, the junction contained 7 bases not matched to a gene. The CDR3 is 15 amino acids. CDR3 DNA: TGTGCCAGCAGCTTACTAGGGGGCCACGGAGAGACCCAGTACTTC. This encodes CASSLLGGHGETQYF.

About this clone: The junction departs from the called germline gene at one end, perhaps through a read error. The chain is built from TRBV9 and TRBJ2-2; 8 bases map to TRBD1. There are 16 residues in the CDR3. The V gene's germline CDR1 is SGDLS and CDR2 YYNGEE. The CDR3, as DNA: TGTGCCAGCAGCGTCGCAGGGGGCGCGAAAACCGGGGAGCTGTTTTTT. The encoded protein is CASSVAGGAKTGELFF.

In its sample, this clone was seen a few times. This chain connects TRBV4-3 to TRBJ1-1; D unclear. The CDR3 is 14 residues long. From germline, CDR1 is LGHNA and CDR2 YSLEER. The V end was cut by 3 bases, the J end by 0 bases, with 8 bases between. The CDR3 DNA sequence: TGCGCCAGCAGCCAGGAACAGATGAACACTGAAGCTTTCTTT. Protein: CASSQEQMNTEAFF.

There are a few counts of this clone. V and J are TRBV23-1 and TRBJ2-1, with no clear D. TRBV23-1 is placed among ORFs of uncertain function. Trimming took 2 bases from V and 8 from J, leaving 25 bases between them. This CDR3 is 18 amino acids long. For the CDR3, the DNA is TGCGCCAGCAGTCAACCCTTCCAACCGGGTCCAATTTTCTATGAGCAGTTCTTC. Translation: CASSQPFQPGPIFYEQFF.

This clone appeared a few times. The chain recombines TRBV15 with TRBJ2-1; 7 positions match TRBD2. Trimming removed 5 bases from V and 0 bases from J; junction bases left unmatched: 13. From germline, CDR1 is LNHNV and CDR2 YYDKDF (reference sequence). This CDR3 is built from 18 residues. CDR3 nucleotides: TGTGCCACCAGCCGCTTGGGGGTCGGCGGGGGCTCCTACAATGAGCAGTTCTTC. The encoded protein is CATSRLGVGGGSYNEQFF.

The chain couples TRBV9 to TRBJ2-1; TRBD2 might be the D (5 bases). CDR1 is SGDLS, CDR2 YYNGEE, per germline. This CDR3 comprises 14 residues. V was shortened by 6 bases and J by 5 bases, with 15 bases between the two germline ends. CDR3 protein: CASTRQSTNNEQFF. The CDR3 nucleotides are TGTGCCAGCACGCGCCAGTCGACTAACAATGAGCAGTTCTTC. The entire variable domain, with the rest obtained from reference TRBV9 and TRBJ2-1, is as follows: DSGVTQTPKHLITATGQRVTLRCSPRSGDLSVYWYQQSLDQGLQFLIQYYNGEERAKGNILERFSAQQFPDLHSELNLSSLELGDSALYFCASTRQSTNNEQFFGPGTRLTVL.

This clone was counted a single time. This chain connects TRBV6-6 to TRBJ2-7, with 10 bases matching TRBD2. The V and J ends lost 5 bases and 5 bases, in that order; junction bases with no gene match: 9. The germline CDR1 and CDR2 sequences are MNHNY and SVGAGI (reference sequence). The CDR3 runs to 15 residues. CDR3: CASSPLAGVGHEQYF. CDR3 DNA: TGTGCCAGCAGTCCCCTAGCGGGAGTTGGGCACGAGCAGTACTTC.

This clone has more than one count but fewer than ten. The chain carries TRBV7-9 and TRBJ2-1; the match to TRBD2 covers 11 bases. The J segment lost 8 bases and the V segment lost 2 bases, leaving 5 bases of the junction unmatched. Germline V gene data show CDR1 as SEHNR and CDR2 as FQNEAQ (reference sequence). This CDR3 has 15 amino acids. The chain's CDR3 is CASSLRLAGTDEQFF. The DNA of the CDR3 is TGTGCCAGCAGCTTAAGACTAGCGGGGACCGATGAGCAGTTCTTC. The variable domain in full, with the rest retrieved from reference TRBV7-9 and TRBJ2-1, is DTGVSQNPRHKITKRGQNVTFRCDPISEHNRLYWYRQTLGQGPEFLTYFQNEAQLEKSRLLSDRFSAERPKGSFSTLEIQRTEQGDSAMYLCASSLRLAGTDEQFFGPGTRLTVL.

In this sample, this clone turned up a few times. The chain couples TRBV2 to TRBJ1-2; 9 nucleotides align to TRBD1. Germline loops: CDR1 SNHLY, CDR2 FYNNEI. The trim removed 5 bases at V and 8 bases at J, leaving 12 bases unmatched. The CDR3 spans 15 residues. CDR3 DNA: TGTGCCAGCAGTCAGGGGGGGACAGGGTTCGTCGGCTACACCTTC. It encodes CASSQGGTGFVGYTF. Drawing the rest from reference TRBV2 and TRBJ1-2, the complete variable domain is EPEVTQTPSHQVTQMGQEVILRCVPISNHLYFYWYRQILGQKVEFLVSFYNNEISEKSEIFDDQFSVERPDGSNFTLKIRSTKLEDSAMYFCASSQGGTGFVGYTFGSGTRLTVV.

The CDR3 region has the DNA TGCGCCAGCAGCTTGGCCGCAGCGGGAATCAATGAGCAGTTCTTC. Amino acids: CASSLAAAGINEQFF. The rearrangement joins TRBV5-1 to TRBJ2-1, with 7 bases aligning to TRBD2. The germline CDR1 and CDR2 sequences are SGHRS and YFSETQ. Germline trimming cut 0 bases from V and 6 bases from J; bases unmatched to any gene: 6. The CDR3 is made up of 15 amino acids.

Only a few counts were recorded for this clone. This sequence joins TRBV11-2 and TRBJ2-5; 7 bases line up with TRBD2. J lost 2 bases, V lost 5 bases, and 5 bases had no gene match. Germline CDR1 and CDR2: SGHAT and FQNNGV. There are 14 residues in the CDR3. CDR3 nucleotides: TGTGCCAGCAGCACGACTAGCAGTCAAGAGACCCAGTACTTC. Its protein is CASSTTSSQETQYF.

The V call is TRBV15, the J call TRBJ1-1; D remains unclear. The CDR3 is 13 residues long. Germline lookup yields CDR1 LNHNV and CDR2 YYDKDF (reference sequence). Between the trimmed V and J ends, which lost 0 bases and 8 bases, there was a span of 10 bases. The CDR3 nucleotides read TGTGCCACCAGCAGAGATACTGTTCGGGAAGCTTTCTTT. Protein: CATSRDTVREAFF.

Only a few counts were recorded for this clone. This chain uses TRBV19 with TRBJ2-7; 11 nucleotides agree with TRBD2. The CDR3 has 15 residues. From germline, CDR1 is LNHDA and CDR2 SQIVND (reference sequence). V gave up 4 bases and J gave up 6 bases; unmatched junction bases: 8. CDR3 DNA sequence: TGTGCCAGTAGTACCTCACTAGCGGGAGCCGGCGAGCAGTACTTC. Amino acids: CASSTSLAGAGEQYF.

J is TRBJ2-7 and V is TRBV25-1, with 8 bases lining up with TRBD1. The CDR3 consists of 13 residues. Germline CDR1 MGHDK, CDR2 SYGVNS. V lost 4 bases, J lost 4 bases, and 3 bases stayed unmatched. The CDR3 nucleotides read TGTGCCAGCAGTGCAGGGGGCACGTACGAGCAGTACTTC. Protein product: CASSAGGTYEQYF.

This clone was observed once. V usage is TRBV4-3 and J usage is TRBJ1-2; D remains unclear. The CDR3 has 12 residues. CDR1 LGHNA and CDR2 YSLEER come from the germline V gene. The V end lost 0 bases, the J end lost 6 bases, and 5 bases lay between the germline ends. The CDR3 bases are TGCGCCAGCAGCCAAGACAGGCATGGCTACACCTTC. Residues: CASSQDRHGYTF.

This clone was seen a handful of times. V is TRBV5-1 and J is TRBJ2-3; D is possibly TRBD2 (6 bases). Trimming pared 4 bases from V and 8 bases from J, leaving 23 bases between. CDR3 size: 16 residues. Germline CDR1 is SGHRS and CDR2 is YFSETQ. The CDR3 sequence is CASSPKSGTEGGTQYF. The CDR3, as DNA: TGCGCCAGCAGCCCGAAATCTGGGACTGAAGGCGGTACGCAGTATTTT.

The chain uses TRBV21-1 and TRBJ2-7; the D call in the table, TRBD1, was not verified against the DNA. TRBV21-1 is classified as a pseudogene. The CDR3 is 18 amino acids. The CDR3, as DNA: TGTGCCAGCAGCAAAGAATATTTCCCGGGAAACAGGGGCCTAAAGCAGTACTTC. Translated, it gives CASSKEYFPGNRGLKQYF.

This clone was observed a few times. The chain carries TRBV5-1 and TRBJ2-1; 9 bases line up with TRBD2. The length of the CDR3 is 14 residues. Germline V CDR1 and CDR2: SGHRS, YFSETQ. The ends lost 2 bases at V and 6 bases at J; junction bases unmatched: 3. CDR3 bases: TGCGCCAGCAGCTTTAGAGCGGGAGGCAATGAGCAGTTCTTC. It codes for CASSFRAGGNEQFF.

This clone has only a few counts. The chain employs TRBV29-1 and TRBJ2-7, with a weak D call TRBD2 (6 bases). The V end was cut by 4 bases, the J end by 4 bases, with 11 bases between. Looked up from germline, CDR1 is SQVTM and CDR2 is ANQGSEA. This CDR3 contains 12 residues. DNA for the CDR3: TGCAGCGTTGGGGACTGGCGTTACGAGCAGTACTTC. Translation gives CSVGDWRYEQYF.

This clone was counted a few times. This chain connects TRBV19 to TRBJ2-1; 14 bases map to TRBD2. Germline CDR1 LNHDA, CDR2 SQIVND (reference sequence). This CDR3 region has 18 residues. J was trimmed by 14 bases and V by 1 base; bases with no gene match: 16. The CDR3 DNA sequence: TGTGCCAGTAGTATAGTTTGGAGTGGAGGGACTAGCGGGAGAATGAAGTTCTTC. Amino acids: CASSIVWSGGTSGRMKFF.

This chain connects TRBV7-2 to TRBJ1-2; 8 positions agree with TRBD1. Trimming removed 5 bases from V and 8 bases from J; junction bases left unmatched: 7. Germline values: CDR1 SGHTA, CDR2 FQGNSA. This CDR3 is built from 13 residues. CDR3 residues: CASSKGQGGGYTF. In DNA, the CDR3 is TGTGCCAGCAGCAAAGGACAGGGTGGCGGCTACACCTTC.

V gene TRBV2 combines with J gene TRBJ2-7; no clear D. Germline assignment: CDR1 SNHLY and CDR2 FYNNEI. V lost 3 bases to trimming and J lost 2 bases, with 8 bases between them. CDR3 size: 13 residues. The chain's CDR3 is CASSDRSPYEQYF. CDR3 nucleotide sequence: TGTGCCAGCAGTGACAGATCCCCCTACGAGCAGTACTTC.

The sample holds a few counts of this clone. The gene calls are TRBV14 and TRBJ2-1, with 8 nucleotides matching TRBD1. Germline V gene lookup returns CDR1 SGHDN and CDR2 FVKESK. The CDR3 runs 16 residues. The ends lost 0 bases at V and 7 bases at J; junction bases unmatched: 8. The CDR3 nucleotides read TGTGCCAGCAGCCAAGATCTGAGGGACAGGACAAATGAGCAGTTCTTC. It is translated as CASSQDLRDRTNEQFF.

This clone has just a few counts. The chain has TRBV19 and TRBJ1-1; 8 bases align to TRBD1. Unmatched junction bases numbered 2, after V lost 4 bases and J lost 1 base. Germline V gene sequence: CDR1 LNHDA, CDR2 SQIVND (reference sequence). The CDR3 sequence is 14 residues long. The CDR3 loop is CASSRGQANTEAFF. The CDR3 DNA is TGTGCCAGTAGTAGGGGACAGGCGAACACTGAAGCTTTCTTT. Filled out from reference TRBV19 and TRBJ1-1, the complete variable domain reads DGGITQSPKYLFRKEGQNVTLSCEQNLNHDAMYWYRQDPGQGLRLIYYSQIVNDFQKGDIAEGYSVSREKKESFPLTVTSAQKNPTAFYLCASSRGQANTEAFFGQGTRLTVV.